This T cell receptor beta chain originates from a study of OX40 agonist ivuxolimab in advanced cancers. In the study overall: The patients got ivuxolimab, which is an agonistic anti-OX40 (CD134) antibody. People in dose escalation had one of these cancers: hepatocellular carcinoma, melanoma, renal cell or head and neck cancer.

Profiling relied on immunoSEQ multiplex PCR, and the TCRdb table lists in-frame clones only, not all of them. The sample yields approximately 89,000 clones, around 86% seen once. CDR1 and CDR2 (germline): MGHRA, YSYEKL. V gave up 3 bases and J gave up 8 bases, with 17 bases separating them. The CDR3 extends over 15 amino acids. Anyone with autoimmune disease history or systemic immunosuppression was excluded. The starting material was CD4+ or CD8+ T cells sorted from blood, obtained in a trial of the OX40 agonist ivuxolimab. The rearrangement joins TRBV4-1 to TRBJ2-1; maybe TRBD1 (5 bases). This clonotype originated in an adult with an advanced solid tumor such as melanoma, head and neck, liver or kidney cancer. The CDR3 spells CASSHPSGARYEQFF. The CDR3 nucleotides read TGCGCCAGCAGCCATCCCTCTGGGGCTAGATATGAGCAGTTCTTC.